This T cell receptor beta chain was recovered during a study of shared clonotypes between healthy human individuals (dated by TCRdb to about 2020). The study in broad terms: The cohort comprised a couple of women and a few men aged 18 to 49 years. For each donor, CD4 naive and CD4 memory were each run on three plates, CD8 naive on two plates, and CD8 memory on one plate. To estimate repertoire size and how much clonotypes are shared between individuals, the study performed deep sequencing of blood TCR repertoires from 4 to 6 healthy adults. Libraries were prepared and TCR repertoires were sequenced by different laboratories using diverse techniques, in order to increase sequencing depth and limit assay-specific biases. Each donor's leukapheresis produced roughly between roughly 0.85 and 9.5 billion PBMCs. Study-wide findings and limitations: Even with the large sequencing depth, rarefaction of the sorted-subset datasets indicated that sequencing was incomplete. Pairwise subsampling led to the expectation that sequencing depth would affect the degree of clonotype sharing among donors. Sampling was limited to blood, and TCR repertoires in tissue likely differ from TCR repertoires in blood. Across a handful of donors, approximately 4.6% of naive CD4, roughly 3.3% of naive CD8, about 2.3% of memory CD4, and approximately 0.4% of memory CD8 clonotypes were shared. Compared with non-shared clonotypes, the clonotypes found in all four sorted-subset donors had higher generation probabilities. Because the study included a small number of donors, the genetic and exposure-history diversity represented was limited. Larger estimated clonotype richness was generally found for naive subsets than for memory subsets.

Using the deep immunoSEQ assay, multiplex PCR amplified TCR CDR3 regions from genomic DNA. Extracted genomic DNA from each cell subset was spread evenly across all wells of several immunoSEQ 96-well plates, with each plate serving as a replicate. Each replicate PCR for sorted subsets received approximately 200 ng genomic DNA, equal to 30,000 or so T cell genomes. Purified libraries were quantified with a Qubit 3.0 fluorometer, sized on a Bioanalyzer 2100, and re-quantified with the KAPA Library Quantification kit. Every immunoSEQ 96-well plate was sequenced on a separate single-read 150-cycle Illumina NextSeq 550 flow cell. As for the authors' bioinformatics: Because the immunoSEQ output included only junctional sequences and no quality scores, the filtering could not be the same as the filtering used for full-length reads. Sequences were annotated with PyIR, a Python wrapper for IgBLAST v1.9, using IMGT germline references to assign V/J genes and CDR3. Reads with weak V/J assignments (E-value above 1e-6), missing CDR3, stop codons, out-of-frame junctions, or ambiguous translated residues were removed. V3J clonotypes were defined as sequences sharing an identical inferred V gene, J gene, and CDR3 amino acid sequence. Percentage overlap between repertoires was computed as shared unique clonotypes divided by the size of the smaller repertoire. Richness of each repertoire was evaluated using RTK rarefaction, the Chao1 estimator, and Recon v2.1 estimates of unobserved clonotypes. Generation probabilities were computed with OLGA for all TCRbeta clonotypes obtained by the gDNA method from a few donors. This is the immuneACCESS table as TCRdb keeps it, with only in-frame sequences that have V and J called. A part of the clones is gone; compared with another copy, unresolved V genes explain less than half, and the rest is unexplained. The DNA was the basis for D and trimming; V, J and clone size are from that table. The sample records nearly 750,000 clones, around 77% of which are singletons. Of the sample, 1.8% falls within the top ten clones.

This clone was observed at least ten times. Its antigen remains unidentified. There are no base qualities to consult, and no much larger clone falls within one base. Healthy HIV-negative adults with no recently reported acute infections or vaccinations were included as donors. Only Caucasian adults living in Nashville, Tennessee, USA were represented among the donors. CD4+ T cells were enriched by magnetic negative selection, after which naive cells were positively selected on CD45RA and the negative fraction was taken as the memory subset. Blood was collected by leukapheresis, and PBMCs were isolated by Ficoll-Histopaque density gradient centrifugation and then cryopreserved in liquid nitrogen vapor phase. Analytical flow cytometry was used to check the purity and quantity of each magnetically sorted T cell population. From each sorted fraction, genomic DNA was isolated and quantified by UV absorbance on a Nanodrop 2000c.

The source material was memory CD4+ T cells sorted from blood. What this sample's cell subset or site label stands for: CD45RA-negative fraction. This sequence originates from a woman in her twenties or thirties in good health.

The DNA sequence is given as TGTGCCAGCAGCCACGACAGGAACACTGAAGCTTTCTTT. It encodes CASSHDRNTEAFF. The rearranged chain carries TRBV7-3 and TRBJ1-1; TRBD1 might be the D gene, on 5 matching bases. The germline V gene encodes CDR1 SGHTA and CDR2 FQGTGA. At the junction V is shortened by 5 bases and J by 1 base, with 8 bases in between. Inclusive of the bounding cysteine and phenylalanine, the CDR3 is 13 residues long. Of all the DNA, just the CDR3 is kept, 39 bases in frame from base 1.